Each of the 25 T cell receptor beta chains below was sequenced from the same sample in a study of OX40 agonist ivuxolimab in advanced cancers. Sequencing was performed with immunoSEQ multiplex PCR; in TCRdb, only in-frame clones are kept and a portion is missing. The table shows some 57,000 clones, with roughly 86% occurring only once. The sample here was CD4+ or CD8+ T cells sorted from blood, taken in a trial of the OX40 agonist ivuxolimab. The receptor set was obtained from an adult with an advanced solid tumor such as melanoma, head and neck, liver or kidney cancer.

This chain links TRBV7-7 with TRBJ2-5, with D tentatively TRBD1 (6 bases). CDR3 length: 14 residues. Trimming pared 5 bases from V and 5 bases from J, leaving 15 bases between. Germline V gives CDR1 SSHAT, CDR2 FNYEAQ (reference sequence). DNA of the CDR3: TGTGCCAGCAGCCCAGGGGTGGCTGGGGAGACCCAGTACTTC. Amino acids: CASSPGVAGETQYF.

V gene TRBV4-3 combines with J gene TRBJ2-1, with 10 positions matching TRBD2. This CDR3 is 15 amino acids long. Germline CDR1 and CDR2: LGHNA and YSLEER. The trim removed 5 bases at V and 4 bases at J, leaving 5 bases unmatched. The CDR3, as DNA: TGCGCCAGCAGCTACGGACTAGCGGTTTACAATGAGCAGTTCTTC. This encodes CASSYGLAVYNEQFF.

The rearrangement joins TRBV2 to TRBJ2-3; 12 bases agree with TRBD2. From germline, CDR1 is SNHLY and CDR2 FYNNEI. The V and J ends lost 4 bases and 6 bases, in that order; junction bases with no gene match: 8. The CDR3 contains 16 residues. The CDR3 nucleotides read TGTGCCAGCAGTGCTGGGGCTAGCGGGAGGGTGGATACGCAGTATTTT. It is translated as CASSAGASGRVDTQYF.

The genes are TRBV14 and TRBJ2-7; 8 bases match TRBD2. The germline CDR1 and CDR2 sequences are SGHDN and FVKESK. Trimming took 3 bases from V and 5 from J; bases not matched to a gene: 3. CDR3 length equals 13 residues. CDR3 amino acids: CASSQGLGDEQYF. DNA for the CDR3: TGTGCCAGCAGCCAGGGACTAGGCGACGAGCAGTACTTC.

As DNA, the CDR3 is TGTGCCAGCAGCTTAAGTAGCGGGAGCGAGCAGTACTTC. This encodes CASSLSSGSEQYF. This sequence joins TRBV7-2 and TRBJ2-7; 9 bases are a match to TRBD2. Germline V gene data show CDR1 as SGHTA and CDR2 as FQGNSA. The CDR3 contains 13 residues. Trimming cost V 2 bases and J 6 bases; bases outside gene matches: 2.

The chain is built from TRBV6-6 and TRBJ1-4; D is ambiguous. The V and J ends lost 0 bases and 5 bases respectively, with 1 base between them. Germline V gene lookup returns CDR1 MNHNY and CDR2 SVGAGI (reference sequence). This CDR3 contains 12 residues. Here the CDR3 DNA reads TGTGCCAGCAGTTACTCCAATGAAAAACTGTTTTTT. Amino acid sequence: CASSYSNEKLFF.

The chain combines TRBV15 with TRBJ2-5; D might be TRBD2 (5 bases). Trimming left V 2 bases short and J 6 bases short, with 16 bases between. The CDR3 loop spans 15 amino acids. The V gene's germline CDR1 is LNHNV and CDR2 YYDKDF (reference sequence). DNA of the CDR3: TGTGCCACCAGCAGAAATCCGTTGCGGGCCCAGACCCAGTACTTC. This translates into CATSRNPLRAQTQYF.

V and J are TRBV11-3 and TRBJ2-3; 7 bases align to TRBD1. Germline V CDR1 and CDR2: SGHNT, YENEEA. Losses at the gene ends were 6 bases for V and 2 bases for J; bases not matched to a gene: 8. This CDR3 is 15 amino acids long. The CDR3 sequence: CASSFTGVTTDTQYF. DNA for the CDR3: TGTGCCAGCAGTTTCACAGGGGTCACCACAGATACGCAGTATTTT.

This clone has only a few counts. The gene calls are TRBV21-1 and TRBJ2-1; no check of the table's D call, TRBD1, against the DNA was made. TRBV21-1 corresponds to a pseudogene. The CDR3 loop spans 20 amino acids. The DNA for the CDR3 is TGTGCCAGCACCCCTTCACGCCAGGACAGATGGAAGAACTCCTACAATGAGCAGTTCTTC. It encodes CASTPSRQDRWKNSYNEQFF.

This chain uses TRBV2 with TRBJ2-7; 8 bases match TRBD2. This CDR3 has 15 amino acids. The V segment lost 6 bases and the J segment 5 bases; nucleotides outside the gene matches: 12. Germline V lookup: CDR1 SNHLY, CDR2 FYNNEI. CDR3: CASRERAGAQHEQYF. The CDR3 DNA follows: TGTGCCAGCAGGGAACGAGCGGGAGCCCAGCACGAGCAGTACTTC.

The chain joins TRBV11-2 to TRBJ2-3; possible D gene TRBD1, 6 bases. V lost 5 bases and J 0 bases, leaving 12 bases between the germline ends. Germline loops: CDR1 SGHAT, CDR2 FQNNGV. The CDR3 is made up of 15 amino acids. CDR3 sequence reads: CASSTVRGSTDTQYF. CDR3 in DNA: TGTGCCAGCAGCACGGTCAGGGGCAGCACAGATACGCAGTATTTT. Full variable domain (remainder filled in from reference TRBV11-2 and TRBJ2-3): EAGVAQSPRYKIIEKRQSVAFWCNPISGHATLYWYQQILGQGPKLLIQFQNNGVVDDSQLPKDRFSAERLKGVDSTLKIQPAKLEDSAVYLCASSTVRGSTDTQYFGPGTRLTVL.

This rearrangement joins TRBV6-5 to TRBJ2-7; D is unresolved. CDR1 and CDR2 (germline): MNHEY, SVGAGI. The V end was cut by 5 bases, the J end by 0 bases, with 14 bases between. This CDR3 has 15 amino acids. CDR3 residues: CASSLVGSSSYEQYF. The CDR3 region has the DNA TGTGCCAGCAGTCTAGTCGGGTCCAGCTCCTACGAGCAGTACTTC.

This rearrangement joins TRBV19 to TRBJ1-1; D not resolved. Germline CDR1 is LNHDA and CDR2 is SQIVND (reference sequence). The CDR3 extends over 14 amino acids. Trimming took off 3 bases at V and 1 base at J, with 9 bases between the two ends. CDR3 coding DNA: TGTGCCAGTAGTATGAAAAGAACGAACACTGAAGCTTTCTTT. This sequence encodes CASSMKRTNTEAFF.

V gene TRBV10-3 combines with J gene TRBJ1-1; D is unclear. The CDR3 covers 15 residues. V was shortened by 3 bases and J by 5 bases, with 16 bases between the two germline ends. Germline CDR1 is ENHRY and CDR2 is SYGVKD. Written as DNA, the CDR3 is TGTGCCATCAGTGAAGGGAGGGCTTTCGGGACTGAAGCTTTCTTT. It codes for CAISEGRAFGTEAFF.

The gene calls are TRBV5-6 and TRBJ1-2; D is perhaps TRBD1 (5 bases). The CDR3 totals 12 residues. The V end lost 1 base, the J end lost 8 bases, and 9 bases lay between the germline ends. Per germline, CDR1 SGHDT and CDR2 YYEEEE. CDR3 protein: CASSLQGAGYTF. DNA for the CDR3: TGTGCCAGCAGCTTGCAGGGCGCCGGCTACACCTTC.

The chain links TRBV2 to TRBJ2-1; 7 nucleotides align to TRBD2. The CDR3 totals 14 residues. CDR1 is SNHLY, CDR2 FYNNEI, per germline. Germline trimming cut 7 bases from V and 9 bases from J; bases unmatched to any gene: 12. This CDR3 is CASKSLAGVGEQFF. The CDR3 coding sequence is TGTGCCAGCAAATCGCTCGCGGGAGTAGGTGAGCAGTTCTTC.

The chain employs TRBV12-5 and TRBJ2-3, with 10 nucleotides matching TRBD2. The V gene end was trimmed by 0 bases and the J gene end by 4 bases; junction bases not matched to a gene: 4. The germline CDR1 and CDR2 sequences are LGHNT and FRNRAP. This CDR3 contains 16 residues. The DNA for the CDR3 is TGTGCTAGTGGTTTGGTTCTAGCGGGAGTGGCAGATACGCAGTATTTT. As protein: CASGLVLAGVADTQYF.

The chain has TRBV7-8 and TRBJ2-7; 14 bases fit TRBD2. V was clipped by 3 bases and J by 2 bases; unmatched bases: 3. This CDR3 is 16 amino acids long. Per germline, CDR1 SGHVS and CDR2 FQNEAQ. DNA of the CDR3: TGTGCCAGCAGCTTGACGGGACTAGCGGGGGCCTACGAGCAGTACTTC. This translates into CASSLTGLAGAYEQYF.

The sample holds a few counts of this clone. The CDR3 is CASSLTSRGQAFF. The CDR3 DNA sequence: TGTGCCAGCAGCTTAACGAGCAGAGGGCAAGCTTTCTTT. The chain links TRBV7-3 to TRBJ1-1, with unresolved D. Trimming cost V 0 bases and J 9 bases, with 11 bases left between them. The CDR3 has 13 amino acids. The V gene's germline CDR1 is SGHTA and CDR2 FQGTGA.

The DNA for the CDR3 is TGTGCCAGAAGCCCCCTACAGGGGCGGCATATTAATAGCACAGATACGCAGTATTTT. Translated: CARSPLQGRHINSTDTQYF. The chain employs TRBV5-3 and TRBJ2-3; 7 bases align to TRBD1. TRBV5-3 is sorted into the ORF group, with uncertain function. The CDR3 loop spans 19 amino acids. J lost 0 bases, V lost 4 bases, and 17 bases had no gene match.

The chain couples TRBV29-1 to TRBJ1-2; unclear D gene. The CDR3 sequence is 11 residues long. The V end lost 3 bases, the J end lost 8 bases, and 10 bases lay between the germline ends. CDR1 is SQVTM, CDR2 ANQGSEA, per germline. The CDR3 nucleotides are TGCAGCGTTGAGGTCTCTGAAGGCTACACCTTC. Its translation is CSVEVSEGYTF.

This clone came up once. This chain links TRBV7-8 with TRBJ1-2; 8 nucleotides line up with TRBD1. Germline-derived CDR1 and CDR2 are SGHVS and FQNEAQ. The ends lost 1 base at V and 8 bases at J; junction bases unmatched: 18. The CDR3 is made up of 18 amino acids. The CDR3 sequence: CASSLVGRPGQGLSGYTF. In DNA, the CDR3 is TGTGCCAGCAGCTTAGTCGGGCGACCAGGACAGGGTTTGTCCGGCTACACCTTC.

This clone occurred once. The CDR3 DNA follows: TGTGCCAGCACCTTTGGCGGGAGCGCAGATACGCAGTATTTT. Protein sequence: CASTFGGSADTQYF. V gene TRBV7-9 combines with J gene TRBJ2-3; 7 bases map to TRBD2. The CDR3 is 14 amino acids. Germline CDR1 SEHNR, CDR2 FQNEAQ (reference sequence). V trimming: 7 bases; J trimming: 4 bases; junction bases outside the gene matches: 8.

The CDR3 spells CASSLVGGGEKLFF. DNA for the CDR3: TGTGCCAGCAGCTTAGTAGGGGGTGGTGAAAAACTGTTTTTT. The rearrangement joins TRBV7-9 to TRBJ1-4, with D perhaps TRBD1 (6 bases). Trimming took 1 base from V and 7 from J, leaving 10 bases between them. The CDR3 is 14 residues long. Germline assignment: CDR1 SEHNR and CDR2 FQNEAQ (reference sequence).

J is TRBJ1-5 and V is TRBV5-5; a possible D gene is TRBD1 (5 bases). Trimming cost V 6 bases and J 2 bases, with 15 bases left between them. Germline loops: CDR1 SGHKS, CDR2 YYEKEE (reference sequence). The CDR3 has 15 residues. The CDR3 protein is CASTKTPQGNQPQHF. As DNA, the CDR3 is TGTGCCAGCACCAAGACCCCACAGGGCAATCAGCCCCAGCATTTT.